A selection of T cell receptor beta chains follows, all from one sample in a study of T cells in Graves' hyperthyroidism and ophthalmopathy. TCRdb redid the calling of the multiplex PCR reads with MiXCR, one entry per CDR3 protein. The sample contains hundreds of thousands of distinct CDR3 sequences, roughly 15% of which appear only once. Input material: blood. These receptors were taken from a man between 18 and 29 years old with Graves' ophthalmopathy. The CDR3 runs from the conserved cysteine through the conserved F or W. The order of the fields is CDR3 DNA, CDR3 protein, J gene, clone size, V gene, D gene. The D gene is left open where the match is weak. Not every row has a clone size; where given, it reads once, few, many or a size class.

TGTGCCACCAGCTCCATCGACACAGATACGCAGTATTTT | CATSSIDTDTQYF | TRBJ2-3 | few | TRBV15 | .
TGTGCCAGCAGCTTGGCCAAGAACTATGGCTACACCTTC | CASSLAKNYGYTF | TRBJ1-2 | many | TRBV5-5 | .
TGTGCCAGCAGTTTCGCTAGCGGGGCCTCCTACGAGCAGTACTTC | CASSFASGASYEQYF | TRBJ2-7 | few | TRBV12-3/TRBV12-4 | TRBD2
TGTGCCAGCAGCCAAGGACGGGGGGTTTCCTACAATGAGCAGTTCTTC | CASSQGRGVSYNEQFF | TRBJ2-1 | few | TRBV3-1 | TRBD2
TGCGCCAGCAGTGGTGGGACCAGGGCAGATACGCAGTATTTT | CASSGGTRADTQYF | TRBJ2-3 | many | TRBV10-1 | .
TGTGCCAGCAGCGGTGGGACAGCAAGCCAAGAGACCCAGTACTTC | CASSGGTASQETQYF | TRBJ2-5 | . | TRBV5-8 | TRBD1
TGTGCCAGCAGCCTAACGAGGGGGTCAGCTGAAGCTTTCTTT | CASSLTRGSAEAFF | TRBJ1-1 | . | TRBV7-2 | .
TGTGCCAGCAGTGAAGGGTTTTATAGAGGTTCACCCCTCCACTTT | CASSEGFYRGSPLHF | TRBJ1-6 | few | TRBV6-1 | .
TGCGCCAGCAGCTTAGATCCCGGGACTAGCGGGAGTAGCACAGATACGCAGTATTTT | CASSLDPGTSGSSTDTQYF | TRBJ2-3 | . | TRBV5-1 | TRBD2
TGTGCCAGCAGTTTTTCTTTGGGGGTTGAAGCTTTCTTT | CASSFSLGVEAFF | TRBJ1-1 | . | TRBV27 | .
TGTGCCAGCGGACCCCCCGGGGGCAATCAGCCCCAGCATTTT | CASGPPGGNQPQHF | TRBJ1-5 | . | TRBV6-2/TRBV6-3 | .
TGTGCCACCAGCGGAGATGTGCGGGGGTGGGATGAGCAGTTCTTC | CATSGDVRGWDEQFF | TRBJ2-1 | few | TRBV15 | TRBD2
TGCAGTGCTGTTCGCTCCGCGAGGGGACCAGATACGCAGTATTTT | CSAVRSARGPDTQYF | TRBJ2-3 | many | TRBV20-1 | .
TGCAGCGGGAAGGCCTACAATGAGCAGTTCTTC | CSGKAYNEQFF | TRBJ2-1 | few | TRBV29-1 | .
TGTGCTAGTGGACGTCGGGACAGGGGCCAAGAGACCCAGTACTTC | CASGRRDRGQETQYF | TRBJ2-5 | many | TRBV12-5 | TRBD1
TGTGCCAGCAGTGACTCCCCGGGACAGGGGGGTGGCTACACCTTC | CASSDSPGQGGGYTF | TRBJ1-2 | . | TRBV6-4 | TRBD1
TGTGCCAGCAGCTCCCCCACACGCCCGGGGCACCTGGGGAGCACAGATACGCAGTATTTT | CASSSPTRPGHLGSTDTQYF | TRBJ2-3 | many | TRBV11-3 | .
TGTGCCAGCAGCCAAGACTACGGGCGAGAGGCCTTTGGGGTCGAGCAGTACTTC | CASSQDYGREAFGVEQYF | TRBJ2-7 | many | TRBV3-1 | .
TGTGCCAGCAGCGTAGGAATCGCGGGGACGGCGCCAGATACGCAGTATTTT | CASSVGIAGTAPDTQYF | TRBJ2-3 | few | TRBV9 | .